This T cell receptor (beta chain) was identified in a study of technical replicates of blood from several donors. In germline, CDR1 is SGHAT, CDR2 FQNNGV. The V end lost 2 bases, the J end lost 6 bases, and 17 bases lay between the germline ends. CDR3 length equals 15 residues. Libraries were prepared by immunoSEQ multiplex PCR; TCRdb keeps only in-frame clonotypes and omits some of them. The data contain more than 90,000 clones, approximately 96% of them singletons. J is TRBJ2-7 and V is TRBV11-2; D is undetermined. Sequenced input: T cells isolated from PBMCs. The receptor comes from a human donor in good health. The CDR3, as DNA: TGTGCCAGCAGCTTATTTGGCAGGTCGCACCCCGAGCAGTACTTC. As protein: CASSLFGRSHPEQYF.